The sequence of this T cell receptor (beta chain) was determined in a study of blood T cell repertoires in COVID-19. Study-level information: COVID-19 samples collected from the United States, Italy and Spain covered acute and convalescent phases.

The data were produced by immunoSEQ multiplex PCR, yet TCRdb's version contains in-frame clones alone and is incomplete. The sample has some 300,000 clones, roughly 86% seen once; the top ten hold around 0.92%. Clinical history reported by participants formed the basis on which cohorts were assigned. Donors of Cohort 3 who recovered were those that had two negative PCRs, clearance, or symptom resolution. This CDR3 spans 14 amino acids. The ends lost 6 bases at V and 0 bases at J; junction bases unmatched: 4. The V gene's germline CDR1 is MNHNY and CDR2 SVGAGI (reference sequence). This receptor was obtained from a woman in her twenties or thirties who had recovered from COVID-19. The chain joins TRBV6-6 to TRBJ1-1; TRBD1 agrees at 7 bases. What was sequenced was PBMCs or T cells enriched from blood (not recorded which). The CDR3 DNA reads as TGTGCCAGCAGGGAGGGACAGATGAACACTGAAGCTTTCTTT. Protein product: CASREGQMNTEAFF.